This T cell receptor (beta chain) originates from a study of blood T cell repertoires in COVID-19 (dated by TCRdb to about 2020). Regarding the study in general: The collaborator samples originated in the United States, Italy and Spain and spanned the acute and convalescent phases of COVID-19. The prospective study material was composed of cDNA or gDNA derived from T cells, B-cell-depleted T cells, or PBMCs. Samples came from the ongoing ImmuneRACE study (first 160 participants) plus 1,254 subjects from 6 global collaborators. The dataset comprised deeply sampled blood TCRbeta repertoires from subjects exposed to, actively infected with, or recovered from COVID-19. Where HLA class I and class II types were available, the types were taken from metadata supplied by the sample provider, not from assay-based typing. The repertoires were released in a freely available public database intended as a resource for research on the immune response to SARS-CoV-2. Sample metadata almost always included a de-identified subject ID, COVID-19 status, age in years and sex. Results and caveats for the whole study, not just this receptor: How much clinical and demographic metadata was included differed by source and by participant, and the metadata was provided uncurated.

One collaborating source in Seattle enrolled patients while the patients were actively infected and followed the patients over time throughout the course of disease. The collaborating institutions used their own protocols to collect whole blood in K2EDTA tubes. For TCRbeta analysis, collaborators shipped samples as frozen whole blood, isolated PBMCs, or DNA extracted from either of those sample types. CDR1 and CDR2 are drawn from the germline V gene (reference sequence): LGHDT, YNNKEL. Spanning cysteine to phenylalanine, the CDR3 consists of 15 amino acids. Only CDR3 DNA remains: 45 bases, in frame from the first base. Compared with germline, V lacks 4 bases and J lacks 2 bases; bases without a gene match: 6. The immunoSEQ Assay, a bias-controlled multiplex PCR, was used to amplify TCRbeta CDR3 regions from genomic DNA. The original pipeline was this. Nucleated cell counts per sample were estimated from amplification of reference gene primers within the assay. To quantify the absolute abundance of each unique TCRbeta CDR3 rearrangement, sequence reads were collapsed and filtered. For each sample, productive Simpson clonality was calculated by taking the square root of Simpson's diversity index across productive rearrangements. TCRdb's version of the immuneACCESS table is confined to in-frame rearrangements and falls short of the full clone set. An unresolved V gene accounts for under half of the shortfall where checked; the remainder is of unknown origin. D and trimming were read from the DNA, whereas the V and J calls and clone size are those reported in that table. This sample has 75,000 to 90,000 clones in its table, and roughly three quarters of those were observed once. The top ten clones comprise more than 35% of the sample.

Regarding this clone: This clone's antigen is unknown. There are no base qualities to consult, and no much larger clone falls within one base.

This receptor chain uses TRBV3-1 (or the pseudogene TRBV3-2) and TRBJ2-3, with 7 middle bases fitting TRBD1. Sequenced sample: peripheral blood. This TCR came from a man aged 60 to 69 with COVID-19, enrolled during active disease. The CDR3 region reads CASSPQGSLTDTQYF. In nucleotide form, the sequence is TGTGCCAGCAGCCCACAGGGGAGCCTCACAGATACGCAGTATTTT.